This T cell receptor (beta chain) emerged from a study of T cell clones after liver transplantation. In regard to this clone: Its antigen remains unidentified.

This CDR3 region has 15 residues. V lost 5 bases and J lost 6, with 16 bases in between. Germline V lookup: CDR1 LNHDA, CDR2 SQIVND (reference sequence). General study points: A significant post-transplant drop in circulating graft-donor-reactive CD4 TCRbeta sequences occurred in most of the 8 subjects.

Generated by immunoSEQ multiplex PCR, the TCRdb table keeps only in-frame clones and is missing some. The sample gives roughly 51,000 clones, approximately 71% of which show up once; around 9.4% is in the top ten. The source of this sequence is a human patient who received a liver transplant. Some T cells may have originated in the graft donor. This chain uses TRBV19 with TRBJ2-2; D may be TRBD1 (6 bases). The material was CD4+ T cells from blood, obtained about 56 months after liver transplant. CDR3 sequence reads: CASSPTGRGAGELFF. The DNA for the CDR3 is TGTGCCAGTAGTCCCACAGGGAGAGGGGCCGGGGAGCTGTTTTTT.